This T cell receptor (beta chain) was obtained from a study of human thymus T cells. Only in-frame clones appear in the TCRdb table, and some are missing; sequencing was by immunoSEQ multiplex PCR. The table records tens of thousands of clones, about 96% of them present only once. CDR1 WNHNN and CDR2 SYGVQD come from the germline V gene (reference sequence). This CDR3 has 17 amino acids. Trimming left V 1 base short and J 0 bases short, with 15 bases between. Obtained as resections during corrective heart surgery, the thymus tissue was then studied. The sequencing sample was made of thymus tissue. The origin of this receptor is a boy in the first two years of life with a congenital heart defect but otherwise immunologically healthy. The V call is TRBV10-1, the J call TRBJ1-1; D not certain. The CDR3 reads CASSELAGSFMNTEAFF. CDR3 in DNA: TGCGCCAGCAGTGAGTTAGCAGGTTCCTTCATGAACACTGAAGCTTTCTTT.